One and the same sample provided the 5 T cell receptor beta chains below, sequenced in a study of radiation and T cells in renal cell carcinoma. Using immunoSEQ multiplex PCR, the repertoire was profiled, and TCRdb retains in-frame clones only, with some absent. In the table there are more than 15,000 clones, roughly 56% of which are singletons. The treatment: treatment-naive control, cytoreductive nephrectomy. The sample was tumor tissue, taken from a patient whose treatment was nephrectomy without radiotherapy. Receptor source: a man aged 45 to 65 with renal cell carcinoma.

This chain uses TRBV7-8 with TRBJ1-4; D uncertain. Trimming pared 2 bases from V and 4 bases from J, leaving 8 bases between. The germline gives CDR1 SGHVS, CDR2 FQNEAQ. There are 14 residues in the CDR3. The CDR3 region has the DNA TGTGCCAGCAGCTTAAACAGTCTTAATGAAAAACTGTTTTTT. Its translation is CASSLNSLNEKLFF.

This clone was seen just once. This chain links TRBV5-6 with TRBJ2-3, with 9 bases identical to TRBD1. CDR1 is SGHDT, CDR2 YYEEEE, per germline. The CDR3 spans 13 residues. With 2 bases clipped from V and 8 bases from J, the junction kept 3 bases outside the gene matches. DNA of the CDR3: TGTGCCAGCAGCTTCGGACAGGGGACTACGCAGTATTTT. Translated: CASSFGQGTTQYF.

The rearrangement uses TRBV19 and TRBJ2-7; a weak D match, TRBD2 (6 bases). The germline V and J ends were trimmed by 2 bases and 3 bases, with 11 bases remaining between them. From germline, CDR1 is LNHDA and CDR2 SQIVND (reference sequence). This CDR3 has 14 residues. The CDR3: CASSIHGGGYEQYF. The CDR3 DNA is TGTGCCAGTAGTATACACGGGGGAGGCTACGAGCAGTACTTC.

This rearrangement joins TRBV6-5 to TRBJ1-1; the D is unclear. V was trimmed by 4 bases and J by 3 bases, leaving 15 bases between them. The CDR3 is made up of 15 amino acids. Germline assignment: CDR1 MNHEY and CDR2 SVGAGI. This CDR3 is CASSSPGIGDTEAFF. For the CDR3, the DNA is TGTGCCAGCAGTTCGCCGGGCATTGGGGACACTGAAGCTTTCTTT.

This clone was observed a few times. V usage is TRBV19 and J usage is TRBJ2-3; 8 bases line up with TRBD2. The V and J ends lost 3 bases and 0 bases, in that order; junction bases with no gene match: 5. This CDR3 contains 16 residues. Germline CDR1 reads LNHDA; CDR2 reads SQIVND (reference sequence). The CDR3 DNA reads TGTGCCAGTAGTATGGGTAGCGGGGTTAGCACAGATACGCAGTATTTT. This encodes CASSMGSGVSTDTQYF.